This is a list of T cell receptor beta chains from one sample in a study of T cell responses to AZD1222 COVID-19 vaccine. Produced via immunoSEQ multiplex PCR; TCRdb's table is partial and in-frame only. Of 120,000 or so clones in the sample, roughly 86% were seen once. This sample comprised peripheral blood, obtained 28 days after the second AZD1222 dose. The receptors were gathered from an adult who received the AZD1222 COVID-19 vaccine. CDR3s include the opening cysteine and the closing phenylalanine or tryptophan. Each record gives: clone size, J gene, V gene, D gene, CDR3 protein, CDR3 DNA. D genes are given only for firm matches. Not all rows give a size; the values are once, few, many and, for expanded clones, a class.

clone size: many; J gene: TRBJ1-2; V gene: TRBV19; D gene: TRBD1; CDR3 protein: CASSTDRGHGYTF; CDR3 DNA: TGTGCCAGTAGTACCGACAGGGGCCATGGCTACACCTTC
clone size: NA; J gene: TRBJ2-7; V gene: TRBV4-2; D gene: NA; CDR3 protein: CASSQGDSGFYEQYF; CDR3 DNA: TGTGCCAGCAGCCAAGGGGATAGCGGATTCTACGAGCAGTACTTC
clone size: NA; J gene: TRBJ1-2; V gene: TRBV6-5; D gene: NA; CDR3 protein: CASERDSPLYGYTF; CDR3 DNA: TGTGCCAGCGAGCGGGATTCCCCTCTCTATGGCTACACCTTC
clone size: NA; J gene: TRBJ1-3; V gene: TRBV18; D gene: TRBD1; CDR3 protein: CASSQNEGASSGNTIYF; CDR3 DNA: TGTGCCAGCTCACAAAACGAGGGGGCGAGCTCTGGAAACACCATATATTTT
clone size: once; J gene: TRBJ2-3; V gene: TRBV6-4; D gene: TRBD1; CDR3 protein: CASRPRQGRRTDTQYF; CDR3 DNA: TGTGCCAGCAGGCCTCGACAGGGGCGACGCACAGATACGCAGTATTTT
clone size: NA; J gene: TRBJ2-7; V gene: TRBV11-2; D gene: NA; CDR3 protein: CASSLKRVSYEQYF; CDR3 DNA: TGTGCCAGCAGCTTGAAGAGAGTCTCCTACGAGCAGTACTTC
clone size: NA; J gene: TRBJ2-2; V gene: TRBV7-8; D gene: NA; CDR3 protein: CASSSPPVGGSLTGELFF; CDR3 DNA: TGTGCCAGCAGCTCCCCCCCCGTTGGAGGGAGCCTCACCGGGGAGCTGTTTTTT
clone size: few; J gene: TRBJ2-7; V gene: TRBV11-2; D gene: NA; CDR3 protein: CASSLVPSAGPYEQYF; CDR3 DNA: TGTGCCAGCAGCTTAGTTCCCTCTGCGGGCCCCTACGAGCAGTACTTC
clone size: NA; J gene: TRBJ2-4; V gene: TRBV7-2; D gene: NA; CDR3 protein: CASSLASPWGAKNIQYF; CDR3 DNA: TGTGCCAGCAGCTTAGCAAGTCCGTGGGGGGCCAAAAACATTCAGTACTTC
clone size: NA; J gene: TRBJ1-2; V gene: TRBV19; D gene: TRBD1; CDR3 protein: CASSIGDRDGYTF; CDR3 DNA: TGTGCCAGTAGTATTGGGGACAGGGACGGCTACACCTTC
clone size: NA; J gene: TRBJ1-1; V gene: TRBV11-2; D gene: NA; CDR3 protein: CASSLDGGATEAFF; CDR3 DNA: TGTGCCAGCAGCTTAGACGGGGGGGCCACTGAAGCTTTCTTT
clone size: NA; J gene: TRBJ2-2; V gene: TRBV9; D gene: NA; CDR3 protein: CASSAPKSRGNTGELFF; CDR3 DNA: TGTGCCAGCAGCGCACCCAAATCGAGAGGGAACACCGGGGAGCTGTTTTTT
clone size: few; J gene: TRBJ1-4; V gene: TRBV4-3; D gene: TRBD1; CDR3 protein: CASSQDTGGGTNEKLFF; CDR3 DNA: TGCGCCAGCAGCCAAGACACAGGGGGAGGGACTAATGAAAAACTGTTTTTT
clone size: NA; J gene: TRBJ2-1; V gene: TRBV6-5; D gene: TRBD2; CDR3 protein: CASNRGDEQFF; CDR3 DNA: TGTGCCAGCAACCGGGGGGATGAGCAGTTCTTC
clone size: NA; J gene: TRBJ2-3; V gene: TRBV6-2/TRBV6-3; D gene: NA; CDR3 protein: CASSYYGGPDTQYF; CDR3 DNA: TGTGCCAGCAGTTATTACGGGGGGCCAGATACGCAGTATTTT
clone size: NA; J gene: TRBJ2-7; V gene: TRBV5-4; D gene: TRBD1; CDR3 protein: CASRYGTGAGYEQYF; CDR3 DNA: TGTGCCAGCAGATACGGGACAGGGGCAGGCTACGAGCAGTACTTC
clone size: NA; J gene: TRBJ1-1; V gene: TRBV6-5; D gene: NA; CDR3 protein: CASSSPGHGWEAFF; CDR3 DNA: TGTGCCAGCAGCTCACCGGGACACGGTTGGGAAGCTTTCTTT
clone size: few; J gene: TRBJ1-1; V gene: TRBV18; D gene: NA; CDR3 protein: CASSLDSRPPAFF; CDR3 DNA: TGTGCCAGCTCACTTGATTCCCGGCCGCCGGCTTTCTTT
clone size: NA; J gene: TRBJ1-5; V gene: TRBV25-1; D gene: TRBD1; CDR3 protein: CASSGGQGAVQPQHF; CDR3 DNA: TGTGCCAGCAGTGGCGGACAGGGGGCCGTTCAGCCCCAGCATTTT
clone size: NA; J gene: TRBJ1-3; V gene: TRBV4-3; D gene: NA; CDR3 protein: CASSQDRSGPISGNTIYF; CDR3 DNA: TGCGCCAGCAGCCAAGATCGCTCAGGACCGATCTCTGGAAACACCATATATTTT
clone size: NA; J gene: TRBJ2-1; V gene: TRBV12-3/TRBV12-4; D gene: NA; CDR3 protein: CASSFNREYEQFF; CDR3 DNA: TGTGCCAGCAGTTTCAACAGGGAGTACGAGCAGTTCTTC
clone size: NA; J gene: TRBJ1-6; V gene: TRBV7-3; D gene: TRBD1; CDR3 protein: CASSLFQGGENSPLHF; CDR3 DNA: TGTGCCAGCAGCTTATTCCAGGGGGGGGAAAATTCACCCCTCCACTTT
clone size: NA; J gene: TRBJ2-5; V gene: TRBV28; D gene: NA; CDR3 protein: CASSFTGGPETQYF; CDR3 DNA: TGTGCCAGCAGTTTCACTGGGGGCCCAGAGACCCAGTACTTC
clone size: NA; J gene: TRBJ1-2; V gene: TRBV5-1; D gene: TRBD1; CDR3 protein: CASSSNRGRIYGYTF; CDR3 DNA: TGCGCCAGCAGCTCCAACAGGGGGCGGATCTATGGCTACACCTTC
clone size: NA; J gene: TRBJ1-5; V gene: TRBV7-5; D gene: NA; CDR3 protein: CVRSLVCRNQPQHF; CDR3 DNA: TGTGTCAGAAGCTTAGTGTGCAGAAATCAGCCCCAGCATTTT
clone size: few; J gene: TRBJ1-2; V gene: TRBV18; D gene: NA; CDR3 protein: CASSQSSKGQTANYGYTF; CDR3 DNA: TGTGCCAGCTCCCAATCATCCAAAGGACAGACCGCTAACTATGGCTACACCTTC
clone size: NA; J gene: TRBJ1-2; V gene: TRBV14; D gene: NA; CDR3 protein: CASSQDPGASPVYYGYTF; CDR3 DNA: TGTGCCAGCAGCCAAGATCCGGGGGCATCGCCGGTGTATTATGGCTACACCTTC
clone size: NA; J gene: TRBJ1-5; V gene: TRBV7-2; D gene: NA; CDR3 protein: CASSFRGDQPQHF; CDR3 DNA: TGTGCCAGCAGCTTCAGGGGTGATCAGCCCCAGCATTTT
clone size: NA; J gene: TRBJ2-7; V gene: TRBV7-6; D gene: NA; CDR3 protein: CASSTGTFYEQYF; CDR3 DNA: TGTGCCAGCAGCACCGGGACTTTCTACGAGCAGTACTTC
clone size: NA; J gene: TRBJ2-7; V gene: TRBV28; D gene: TRBD1; CDR3 protein: CASSAWDRSTYEQYF; CDR3 DNA: TGTGCCAGCAGTGCCTGGGACAGAAGTACCTACGAGCAGTACTTC
clone size: NA; J gene: TRBJ2-1; V gene: TRBV4-1; D gene: TRBD2; CDR3 protein: CASSPGLAGHNEQFF; CDR3 DNA: TGCGCCAGCAGCCCGGGACTAGCGGGCCACAATGAGCAGTTCTTC
clone size: few; J gene: TRBJ1-6; V gene: TRBV7-9; D gene: NA; CDR3 protein: CASSFPNYNSPLHF; CDR3 DNA: TGTGCCAGCAGCTTCCCAAACTATAATTCACCCCTCCACTTT
clone size: NA; J gene: TRBJ2-3; V gene: TRBV7-3; D gene: TRBD2; CDR3 protein: CASSRGTSGSYTDTQYF; CDR3 DNA: TGTGCCAGCAGCCGGGGGACTAGCGGGAGTTACACAGATACGCAGTATTTT
clone size: NA; J gene: TRBJ1-3; V gene: TRBV5-1; D gene: NA; CDR3 protein: CASSPRQGNTIYF; CDR3 DNA: TGCGCCAGCAGCCCCAGACAGGGAAACACCATATATTTT
clone size: NA; J gene: TRBJ2-3; V gene: TRBV7-9; D gene: TRBD2; CDR3 protein: CASSPPLAGSTDTQYF; CDR3 DNA: TGTGCCAGCAGCCCGCCCCTAGCGGGTAGCACAGATACGCAGTATTTT
clone size: NA; J gene: TRBJ1-5; V gene: TRBV10-3; D gene: TRBD1; CDR3 protein: CAISGTGNQPQHF; CDR3 DNA: TGTGCCATCAGTGGGACAGGGAATCAGCCCCAGCATTTT
clone size: NA; J gene: TRBJ2-7; V gene: TRBV6-2/TRBV6-3; D gene: NA; CDR3 protein: CASSGISNLAGIYEQYF; CDR3 DNA: TGTGCCAGCAGTGGCATATCAAATTTGGCGGGTATCTACGAGCAGTACTTC
clone size: NA; J gene: TRBJ1-2; V gene: TRBV9; D gene: TRBD1; CDR3 protein: CASSANTGTGGDYGYTF; CDR3 DNA: TGTGCCAGCAGCGCAAATACCGGGACAGGGGGGGACTATGGCTACACCTTC
clone size: NA; J gene: TRBJ2-1; V gene: TRBV4-3; D gene: NA; CDR3 protein: CASSQDQGLYNEQFF; CDR3 DNA: TGCGCCAGCAGCCAAGACCAGGGACTCTACAATGAGCAGTTCTTC
clone size: NA; J gene: TRBJ1-6; V gene: TRBV4-1; D gene: NA; CDR3 protein: CASTGAMTYNSPLHF; CDR3 DNA: TGCGCCAGCACTGGGGCGATGACCTATAATTCACCCCTCCACTTT
clone size: NA; J gene: TRBJ2-7; V gene: TRBV15; D gene: NA; CDR3 protein: CATSSFTGEQYF; CDR3 DNA: TGTGCCACCAGCAGTTTCACAGGGGAGCAGTACTTC
clone size: once; J gene: TRBJ2-5; V gene: TRBV5-6; D gene: TRBD2; CDR3 protein: CASSLAIATSGKEETQYF; CDR3 DNA: TGTGCCAGCAGCTTGGCCATCGCGACTAGCGGTAAAGAAGAGACCCAGTACTTC
clone size: NA; J gene: TRBJ1-5; V gene: TRBV27; D gene: TRBD1; CDR3 protein: CASSPTRDRGSNQPQHF; CDR3 DNA: TGTGCCAGCAGTCCAACCAGGGACAGGGGGAGCAATCAGCCCCAGCATTTT
clone size: NA; J gene: TRBJ1-5; V gene: TRBV6-1; D gene: TRBD1; CDR3 protein: CASSEARQGVDYQPQHF; CDR3 DNA: TGTGCCAGCAGTGAAGCGCGGCAGGGGGTTGATTATCAGCCCCAGCATTTT
clone size: few; J gene: TRBJ2-2; V gene: TRBV19; D gene: NA; CDR3 protein: CASSQTGNTGELFF; CDR3 DNA: TGTGCCAGTAGCCAGACAGGGAACACCGGGGAGCTGTTTTTT
clone size: NA; J gene: TRBJ1-5; V gene: TRBV27; D gene: TRBD1; CDR3 protein: CASSRDSNSNQPQHF; CDR3 DNA: TGTGCCAGCAGTCGGGACAGCAATAGCAATCAGCCCCAGCATTTT
clone size: once; J gene: TRBJ2-3; V gene: TRBV30; D gene: TRBD2; CDR3 protein: CAWSFASGRSAGTQYF; CDR3 DNA: TGTGCCTGGAGCTTCGCCAGCGGGAGGAGTGCGGGCACGCAGTATTTT
clone size: NA; J gene: TRBJ2-1; V gene: TRBV7-3; D gene: NA; CDR3 protein: CASSVGTGGNEQFF; CDR3 DNA: TGTGCCAGCAGCGTAGGGACTGGAGGCAATGAGCAGTTCTTC
clone size: NA; J gene: TRBJ2-5; V gene: TRBV29-1; D gene: NA; CDR3 protein: CSVDPGNQETQYF; CDR3 DNA: TGCAGCGTTGACCCCGGGAACCAAGAGACCCAGTACTTC
clone size: few; J gene: TRBJ2-2; V gene: TRBV6-5; D gene: TRBD1; CDR3 protein: CARAQGADTGELFF; CDR3 DNA: TGTGCCAGAGCACAGGGGGCGGACACCGGGGAGCTGTTTTTT
clone size: NA; J gene: TRBJ2-2; V gene: TRBV5-1; D gene: NA; CDR3 protein: CASDQGRGEGELFF; CDR3 DNA: TGCGCCAGCGACCAAGGACGGGGTGAGGGGGAGCTGTTTTTT
clone size: NA; J gene: TRBJ1-6; V gene: TRBV4-3; D gene: NA; CDR3 protein: CASSQDNSVNPSPLHF; CDR3 DNA: TGCGCCAGCAGCCAAGATAATTCCGTAAACCCTTCACCCCTCCACTTT
clone size: NA; J gene: TRBJ1-4; V gene: TRBV12-2; D gene: NA; CDR3 protein: CASRLVEAATNEKLFF; CDR3 DNA: TGTGCAAGTCGCTTAGTAGAGGCAGCAACTAATGAAAAACTGTTTTTT
clone size: NA; J gene: TRBJ2-7; V gene: TRBV20-1; D gene: NA; CDR3 protein: CSASFAAANEQYF; CDR3 DNA: TGCAGTGCTAGTTTCGCGGCCGCTAACGAGCAGTACTTC
clone size: NA; J gene: TRBJ2-3; V gene: TRBV27; D gene: NA; CDR3 protein: CASSLVGGTDTQYF; CDR3 DNA: TGTGCCAGCAGTTTAGTGGGTGGCACAGATACGCAGTATTTT
clone size: NA; J gene: TRBJ2-3; V gene: TRBV6-2/TRBV6-3; D gene: NA; CDR3 protein: CASSYRTTSQDLSSTDTQYF; CDR3 DNA: TGTGCCAGCAGTTACCGCACTACTAGCCAGGACTTATCTAGCACAGATACGCAGTATTTT
clone size: NA; J gene: TRBJ2-1; V gene: TRBV19; D gene: NA; CDR3 protein: CASSTSVYLGNEQFF; CDR3 DNA: TGTGCCAGTAGTACCTCGGTATACCTAGGTAATGAGCAGTTCTTC